These T cell receptor beta chains were read from a single sample in a study of T-cell reconstitution after alpha-beta-depleted transplantation in children. TCRdb called the PCR reads again in MiXCR, with one record for every CDR3 protein. This sample has about 300,000 distinct CDR3 sequences, with 10% found just once. Sequencing used PBMCs, obtained before TCRalphabeta/CD19-depleted stem cell transplant. The receptor set was obtained from a boy under two years old with acute myeloid leukemia, due to receive a stem cell transplant. Both conserved end residues are part of each CDR3.

v_call	j_call	cdr3_length	cdr3_aa
TRBV20-1	TRBJ1-2	16	CSARSRGWTGRFGYTF
TRBV20-1	TRBJ1-5	14	CSARATGGLQPQHF
TRBV14	TRBJ1-4	15	CASSRPAGRNEKLFF
TRBV6-5	TRBJ1-2	14	CASSYRGQNYGYTF
TRBV7-3	TRBJ2-7	14	CASSLMGGTYEQYF
TRBV28	TRBJ1-2	13	CASSLDQGYGYTF
TRBV12-3/TRBV12-4	TRBJ1-2	13	CASSRTDPYGYTF
TRBV20-1	TRBJ2-7	13	CSACPSGRYEQYF
TRBV3-1	TRBJ2-7	12	CAFCTALDEQYF
TRBV29-1	TRBJ2-5	11	CSVNDKETQYF
TRBV7-9	TRBJ2-3	15	CASLLAGHSTDTQYF
TRBV3-1	TRBJ1-6	15	CASSPLVGSNSPLHF
TRBV15	TRBJ2-7	12	CATSSPGYEQYF
TRBV5-1	TRBJ2-6	18	CASSLVGGAPSGANVLTF
TRBV7-9	TRBJ2-5	13	CATHPWAVKTQYF
TRBV6-2/TRBV6-3	TRBJ2-1	21	CASSYPGTSGRRLVSYNEQFF
TRBV5-5	TRBJ2-4	15	CASSLLAGTRNIQYF
TRBV6-2/TRBV6-3	TRBJ2-6	17	CASSLHPRDSGANVLTF
TRBV12-3/TRBV12-4	TRBJ2-7	11	CASSDPSGKYF
TRBV14	TRBJ2-1	15	CASSHTGTVRNEQFF
TRBV14	TRBJ2-5	17	CASSQEFPGQPAETQYF
TRBV7-9	TRBJ2-1	12	CASLQLNNEQFF
TRBV12-3/TRBV12-4	TRBJ1-3	14	CASSFYSSGNTIYF
TRBV11-2	TRBJ2-2	14	CASSSEWNTGELFF
TRBV12-3/TRBV12-4	TRBJ2-2	15	CASRVSGRPTGELFF
TRBV7-8	TRBJ2-5	16	CASSLVPTGAQETQYF
TRBV5-1	TRBJ1-2	17	CASSRLDRGRIFHGYTF
TRBV4-3	TRBJ2-2	16	CASSQLGTGSTGELFF
TRBV7-3	TRBJ2-3	15	CASSFRGQGTDTQYF
TRBV4-2	TRBJ2-1	14	CASRSGRQRDEQFF
TRBV10-2	TRBJ1-2	13	CASSDRQGGGYTF
TRBV6-2/TRBV6-3	TRBJ2-3	17	CASSYSPPGGSTDTQYF
TRBV24-1	TRBJ2-2	17	CATSDPFGRSHTGELFF
TRBV7-9	TRBJ2-5	13	CASSPPRGETQYF
TRBV30	TRBJ2-3	15	CAWIMGQGLTDTQYF
TRBV20-1	TRBJ1-5	14	CSARDPRGNQPQHF